One sample yielded the 17 T cell receptor beta chains listed below, sequenced in a study of OX40 agonist ivuxolimab in advanced cancers. Here immunoSEQ multiplex PCR was the method, and the copy in TCRdb shows in-frame clones only, minus some. This table has over 100,000 clones, around 95% appearing once. Source: CD4+ or CD8+ T cells sorted from blood, taken in a trial of the OX40 agonist ivuxolimab. These receptors were obtained from an adult with an advanced solid tumor such as melanoma, head and neck, liver or kidney cancer.

V usage is TRBV7-9 and J usage is TRBJ2-4; D is possibly TRBD2 (6 bases). Germline CDR1 and CDR2: SEHNR and FQNEAQ (reference sequence). The CDR3 has 15 residues. V was clipped by 0 bases and J by 8 bases, with 14 bases between them. The CDR3 nucleotides are TGTGCCAGCAGCTTAGCGCGTGGTAGGGAGGACATTCAGTACTTC. As protein: CASSLARGREDIQYF.

This clone showed up just once. The chain couples TRBV6-1 to TRBJ1-6, with a weak D call TRBD1 (6 bases). This CDR3 is built from 16 residues. Deletions cut 4 bases from V and 5 bases from J, with 15 bases between. Germline assignment: CDR1 MNHNS and CDR2 SASEGT. CDR3 coding DNA: TGTGCCAGCAGTGGACCCCCGACAGGCCATAATTCACCCCTCCACTTT. Translating gives CASSGPPTGHNSPLHF.

V gene TRBV11-2 combines with J gene TRBJ2-7; D unclear. CDR3 length: 12 residues. Germline CDR1 reads SGHAT; CDR2 reads FQNNGV. Trimming shortened V by 3 bases and J by 4 bases, and 7 bases separated the two germline ends. CDR3 residues: CASSLRGYEQYF. The CDR3 DNA sequence: TGTGCCAGCAGCTTGCGAGGTTACGAGCAGTACTTC.

J is TRBJ1-2 and V is TRBV4-3; TRBD1 agrees at 9 bases. J was trimmed by 2 bases and V by 3 bases; bases with no gene match: 7. CDR3 length: 16 residues. Germline CDR1 and CDR2: LGHNA and YSLEER. CDR3 residues: CASSQGGTGMNYGYTF. DNA for the CDR3: TGCGCCAGCAGCCAGGGAGGGACAGGGATGAACTATGGCTACACCTTC.

CDR3: CASSELSSSSSYNSPLHF. The CDR3 DNA is TGTGCCAGCAGTGAATTATCCTCCAGCTCCTCCTATAATTCACCCCTCCACTTT. The chain joins TRBV2 to TRBJ1-6; D is unclear. Germline CDR1 and CDR2: SNHLY and FYNNEI. Between the trimmed V and J ends, which lost 2 bases and 0 bases, there was a span of 14 bases. This CDR3 is built from 18 residues.

This rearrangement joins TRBV7-9 to TRBJ2-3; TRBD1 is a possible D gene (6 bases). The CDR3 contains 17 residues. Germline V gene sequence: CDR1 SEHNR, CDR2 FQNEAQ (reference sequence). V lost 1 base and J 4 bases, leaving 18 bases between the germline ends. The CDR3: CASSLGGRGTYADTQYF. The CDR3 DNA reads as TGTGCCAGCAGCTTAGGTGGCAGGGGTACGTACGCAGATACGCAGTATTTT. The variable domain in full, with the rest retrieved from reference TRBV7-9 and TRBJ2-3, is DTGVSQNPRHKITKRGQNVTFRCDPISEHNRLYWYRQTLGQGPEFLTYFQNEAQLEKSRLLSDRFSAERPKGSFSTLEIQRTEQGDSAMYLCASSLGGRGTYADTQYFGPGTRLTVL.

This chain uses TRBV6-1 with TRBJ2-7, with 10 positions matching TRBD1. CDR3 size: 19 residues. V lost 3 bases and J lost 5; bases outside the gene matches: 19. Germline V CDR1 and CDR2: MNHNS, SASEGT. CDR3 DNA sequence: TGTGCCAGCAGTGAGAAATGGGACAGGGGTCATCGTATCCACCACGAGCAGTACTTC. It is translated as CASSEKWDRGHRIHHEQYF.

This clone was found once. The chain carries TRBV6-6 and TRBJ1-1; the D is unclear. CDR3 length: 14 residues. Per the germline V gene, CDR1 is MNHNY and CDR2 is SVGAGI (reference sequence). The ends were cut back, 6 bases at V and 5 bases at J, with 16 bases in the middle. The CDR3 DNA reads TGTGCCAGCAGACCAAGGACCGGGAGGACTGAAGCTTTCTTT. It codes for CASRPRTGRTEAFF.

V is TRBV29-1 and J is TRBJ2-5; D unclear. The CDR3 runs 12 residues. V lost 5 bases and J lost 4, with 11 bases in between. Germline lookup yields CDR1 SQVTM and CDR2 ANQGSEA. CDR3 sequence reads: CSVQVAGETQYF. In DNA, the CDR3 is TGCAGCGTTCAGGTAGCCGGAGAGACCCAGTACTTC.

The V call is TRBV10-1, the J call TRBJ2-7; 12 bases agree with TRBD1. With 6 bases clipped from V and 5 bases from J, the junction kept 8 bases outside the gene matches. Germline V gene sequence: CDR1 WNHNN, CDR2 SYGVQD (reference sequence). The CDR3 has 15 amino acids. DNA for the CDR3: TGCGCCAGCAGCTCCTCCGGGACAGGGGGCGACGAGCAGTACTTC. Translating it yields CASSSSGTGGDEQYF.

The gene calls are TRBV5-8 and TRBJ2-1, with 8 bases aligning to TRBD1. V was pared by 3 bases and J by 4 bases, with 6 bases of the junction left unmatched. CDR3 length: 15 amino acids. Germline CDR1 and CDR2: SGHTS and YDEGEE. The CDR3 DNA is TGTGCCAGCAGCTCGGACAGGGTGTTTTACAATGAGCAGTTCTTC. This gives the protein CASSSDRVFYNEQFF.

The chain carries TRBV25-1 and TRBJ1-4; 10 bases fit TRBD1. Germline V gene data show CDR1 as MGHDK and CDR2 as SYGVNS. The trim removed 3 bases at V and 2 bases at J, leaving 6 bases unmatched. CDR3 length: 17 residues. The CDR3 coding sequence is TGTGCCAGCAGTGAGGTATTGGGACAGGGGACTAATGAAAAACTGTTTTTT. It yields the protein CASSEVLGQGTNEKLFF.

In its sample, this clone was seen once. The chain carries TRBV11-3 and TRBJ2-3; D possibly corresponds to TRBD1 (5 bases). V was pared by 1 base and J by 3 bases, with 11 bases between. The CDR3 consists of 15 residues. The germline V gene has CDR1 SGHNT and CDR2 YENEEA. This chain's CDR3 is CASSLGSGSTDTQYF. CDR3 DNA sequence: TGTGCCAGCAGCTTAGGCTCAGGGTCAACAGATACGCAGTATTTT.

The sample holds one count of this clone. The V and J genes are TRBV10-3 and TRBJ1-2; no definite D call. Germline V gene lookup returns CDR1 ENHRY and CDR2 SYGVKD. Deletions cut 0 bases from V and 2 bases from J, with 10 bases between. The CDR3 consists of 15 residues. CDR3 nucleotides: TGTGCCATCAGTGAGTCGGAGGTTATCAACTATGGCTACACCTTC. Its translation: CAISESEVINYGYTF.

This clone was recorded once. The chain combines TRBV4-1 with TRBJ2-3, with 7 positions matching TRBD1. The CDR3 length is 15 residues. J lost 1 base, V lost 2 bases, and 3 bases had no gene match. Germline V lookup: CDR1 MGHRA, CDR2 YSYEKL. This chain's CDR3 is CASSQKGTGTDTQYF. Here the CDR3 DNA reads TGCGCCAGCAGCCAAAAAGGGACAGGCACAGATACGCAGTATTTT.

The chain uses TRBV28 and TRBJ2-2, with no clear D. This CDR3 is built from 12 residues. CDR1 is MDHEN, CDR2 SYDVKM, per germline. Trimming left V 3 bases short and J 4 bases short, with 3 bases between. For the CDR3, the DNA is TGTGCCAGCAGTTTCACCACCGGGGAGCTGTTTTTT. It specifies CASSFTTGELFF. The full variable domain, with the rest looked up from reference TRBV28 and TRBJ2-2, is DVKVTQSSRYLVKRTGEKVFLECVQDMDHENMFWYRQDPGLGLRLIYFSYDVKMKEKGDIPEGYSVSREKKERFSLILESASTNQTSMYLCASSFTTGELFFGEGSRLTVL.

This clone was recorded once. The chain joins TRBV9 to TRBJ2-1; perhaps D is TRBD1 or TRBD2 (6 bases each). With 4 bases removed from V and 9 bases from J, the gap between germline ends came to 17 bases. The CDR3 extends over 14 amino acids. CDR1 SGDLS and CDR2 YYNGEE come from the germline V gene. For the CDR3, the DNA is TGTGCCAGCAGCCCCCAGGGGCGGGGCAGTGAGCAGTTCTTC. Translated, it gives CASSPQGRGSEQFF. Complete variable domain (other parts from reference TRBV9 and TRBJ2-1): DSGVTQTPKHLITATGQRVTLRCSPRSGDLSVYWYQQSLDQGLQFLIQYYNGEERAKGNILERFSAQQFPDLHSELNLSSLELGDSALYFCASSPQGRGSEQFFGPGTRLTVL.